The subject of this entry is one TCR beta chain. This entry is derived from a study of blood T cell repertoires in COVID-19. The overall study: Both acute and convalescent COVID-19 samples were obtained from the United States, Italy and Spain.

Cohort assignment relied on participant-reported clinical history. The length of the CDR3 is 12 residues. J lost 8 bases, V lost 6 bases, and 3 bases had no gene match. Germline lookup yields CDR1 ENHRY and CDR2 SYGVKD. The table came from immunoSEQ multiplex PCR; TCRdb's copy has only in-frame clones and leaves some out. The sample contains around 300,000 clones, 89% of which appear only once. This clonotype was sampled from a woman aged 40 to 50 who had recovered from COVID-19. The sequencing sample was made of PBMCs or T cells enriched from blood (not recorded which). The rearrangement joins TRBV10-3 to TRBJ2-1, with 8 bases identical to TRBD2. CDR3 coding DNA: TGTGCCATCAGCGGGGGGGCTCATGAGCAGTTCTTC. It translates to CAISGGAHEQFF.